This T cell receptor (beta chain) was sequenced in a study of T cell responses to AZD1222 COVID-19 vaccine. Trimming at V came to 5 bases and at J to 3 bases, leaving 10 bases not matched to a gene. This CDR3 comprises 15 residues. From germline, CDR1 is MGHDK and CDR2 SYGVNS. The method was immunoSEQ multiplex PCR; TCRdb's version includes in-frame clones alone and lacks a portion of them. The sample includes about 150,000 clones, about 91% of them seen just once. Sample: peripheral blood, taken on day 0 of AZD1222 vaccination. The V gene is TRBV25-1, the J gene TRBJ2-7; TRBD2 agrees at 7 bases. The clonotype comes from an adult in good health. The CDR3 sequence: CASSPPGLPNYEQYF. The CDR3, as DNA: TGTGCCAGCAGTCCCCCGGGACTACCCAACTACGAGCAGTACTTC.